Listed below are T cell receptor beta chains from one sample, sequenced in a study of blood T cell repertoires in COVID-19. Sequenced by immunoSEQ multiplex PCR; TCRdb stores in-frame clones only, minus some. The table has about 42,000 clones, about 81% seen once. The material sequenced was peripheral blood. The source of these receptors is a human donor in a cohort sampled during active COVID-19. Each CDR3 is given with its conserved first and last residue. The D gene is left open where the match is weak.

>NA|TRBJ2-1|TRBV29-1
CSVGSPNSYNEQFF
TGCAGCGTTGGCAGTCCAAACTCCTACAATGAGCAGTTCTTC
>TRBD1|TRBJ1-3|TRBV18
CASSSTGPGSGNTIYF
TGTGCCAGCTCTTCGACAGGGCCCGGCTCTGGAAACACCATATATTTT
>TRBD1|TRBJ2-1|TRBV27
CASNPDRAPSYNEQFF
TGTGCCAGCAATCCCGACAGGGCCCCTTCCTACAATGAGCAGTTCTTC
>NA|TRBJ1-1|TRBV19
CASSPQGSSNTEAFF
TGTGCCAGTAGCCCCCAGGGATCTTCGAACACTGAAGCTTTCTTT
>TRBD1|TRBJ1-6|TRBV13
CASSKPRDRGNSPLHF
TGTGCCAGCAGCAAACCGAGGGACAGGGGCAATTCACCCCTCCACTTT
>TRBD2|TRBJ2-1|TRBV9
CASSGAGGKINEQFF
TGTGCCAGCAGCGGAGCGGGGGGGAAAATAAATGAGCAGTTCTTC
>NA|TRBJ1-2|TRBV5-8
CASSLFSGTRGPVGYGYTF
TGTGCCAGCAGCTTGTTTTCGGGGACAAGAGGCCCCGTGGGCTATGGCTACACCTTC
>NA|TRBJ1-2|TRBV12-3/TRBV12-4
CASSQTNYGYTF
TGTGCCAGCAGTCAGACAAACTATGGCTACACCTTC
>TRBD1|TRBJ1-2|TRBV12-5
CARGGTGPSGLYGYTF
TGTGCCCGTGGCGGGACAGGTCCCTCCGGCCTCTATGGCTACACCTTC
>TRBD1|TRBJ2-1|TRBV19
CASRDVGTGYNEQFF
TGTGCCAGTAGAGACGTGGGGACAGGTTACAATGAGCAGTTCTTC
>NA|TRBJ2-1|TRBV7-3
CASSLTRSDNEQFF
TGTGCCAGCAGCTTAACGAGATCTGACAATGAGCAGTTCTTC
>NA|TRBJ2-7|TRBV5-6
CASSPGQLLSYEQYF
TGTGCCAGCAGCCCCGGACAGCTATTATCCTACGAGCAGTACTTC
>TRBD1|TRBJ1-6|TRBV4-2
CASSPRDSTNSPLHF
TGTGCCAGCAGCCCCCGGGACAGTACTAATTCACCCCTCCACTTT
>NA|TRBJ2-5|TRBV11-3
CASSLHGLQETQYF
TGTGCCAGCAGCTTACATGGGCTCCAAGAGACCCAGTACTTC
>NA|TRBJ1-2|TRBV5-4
CASSLVASNYGYTF
TGTGCCAGCAGCTTGGTCGCCAGTAACTATGGCTACACCTTC
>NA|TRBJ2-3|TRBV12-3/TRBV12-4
CASSYTDTQYF
TGTGCCAGCAGCTACACAGATACGCAGTATTTT
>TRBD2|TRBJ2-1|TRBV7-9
CASSLAGSHYNEQFF
TGTGCCAGCAGTCTAGCGGGGTCCCATTACAATGAGCAGTTCTTC